The 27 T cell receptor beta chains in this list originate from one sample, sequenced in a study of CD8 T cells in Susac syndrome. Random hexamers were used to reverse transcribe roughly 0.45 to 1 ug of RNA. TCRdb used MiXCR to reprocess the immunoSEQ multiplex PCR reads, holding one entry per CDR3 protein. There are about 57,000 distinct CDR3 sequences in the sample; roughly 93% occur only once, and about 0.51% lies in the top ten. Sequencing was done on a sample of CD8+ T cells from PBMCs. The receptors derive from a human donor with multiple sclerosis.

This clonotype was seen only once. The rearrangement uses TRBV11-2 and TRBJ2-5; 9 nucleotides align to TRBD2. CDR3 length: 15 amino acids. The ends lost 1 base at V and 5 bases at J; junction bases unmatched: 5. Germline loops: CDR1 SGHAT, CDR2 FQNNGV. The CDR3 DNA is TGTGCCAGCAGCTTAGGGAGCGGGGGGACGGAGACCCAGTACTTC. Translating it yields CASSLGSGGTETQYF.

The chain uses TRBV9 and TRBJ2-5; perhaps TRBD1 as D (6 bases). The CDR3 contains 15 residues. The ends were cut back, 4 bases at V and 5 bases at J, with 18 bases in the middle. CDR1 and CDR2 (germline): SGDLS, YYNGEE. The CDR3 sequence is CASSQGGTVRETQYF. In DNA, the CDR3 is TGTGCCAGCAGCCAAGGGGGAACGGTGAGGGAGACCCAGTACTTC.

The chain couples TRBV25-1 to TRBJ2-1, with D hard to call. Germline loops: CDR1 MGHDK, CDR2 SYGVNS. Trimming took off 6 bases at V and 4 bases at J, with 10 bases between the two ends. The CDR3 sequence is 13 residues long. CDR3 DNA sequence: TGTGCCAGCAGCGCAGGAAGGTACAATGAGCAGTTCTTC. Protein: CASSAGRYNEQFF.

The chain uses TRBV5-1 and TRBJ2-3; 8 bases align to TRBD1. The V segment lost 2 bases and the J segment 0 bases; nucleotides outside the gene matches: 2. The CDR3 totals 15 residues. Germline CDR1 SGHRS, CDR2 YFSETQ. CDR3 coding DNA: TGCGCCAGCAGCTTCCGGGACAGGAGCACAGATACGCAGTATTTT. It encodes CASSFRDRSTDTQYF.

The rearrangement links TRBV4-3 to TRBJ1-1; D is unresolved. The germline V and J ends were trimmed by 1 base and 3 bases, with 9 bases remaining between them. The CDR3 extends over 14 amino acids. Germline CDR1 reads LGHNA; CDR2 reads YSLEER. The CDR3 region has the DNA TGCGCCAGCAGCCAAGGGGCGGTGGACACTGAAGCTTTCTTT. Translated, it gives CASSQGAVDTEAFF.

This clonotype came up once. The rearrangement links TRBV6-6 to TRBJ1-1, with no clear D. This CDR3 is 12 amino acids long. Germline V gene sequence: CDR1 MNHNY, CDR2 SVGAGI (reference sequence). Deletions cut 2 bases from V and 11 bases from J, with 12 bases between. The DNA of the CDR3 is TGTGCCAGCAGTTACGACCGGGGTATGGCTTTCTTT. Amino acid sequence: CASSYDRGMAFF.

The genes are TRBV3-1 and TRBJ1-2, with TRBD1 as a possible D gene (6 bases). The CDR3 covers 16 residues. V dropped 6 bases and J dropped 0 bases, with 17 bases sitting between them. Germline CDR1 and CDR2: LGHDT and YNNKEL (reference sequence). The DNA for the CDR3 is TGTGCCAGCAGTGAGGGGGACAACTTCTCTAACTATGGCTACACCTTC. This encodes CASSEGDNFSNYGYTF. Supplemented by reference TRBV3-1 and TRBJ1-2, the full variable domain reads DTAVSQTPKYLVTQMGNDKSIKCEQNLGHDTMYWYKQDSKKFLKIMFSYNNKELIINETVPNRFSPKSPDKAHLNLHINSLELGDSAVYFCASSEGDNFSNYGYTFGSGTRLTVV.

V is TRBV3-1 and J is TRBJ2-2; D is uncertain. The V gene's germline CDR1 is LGHDT and CDR2 YNNKEL (reference sequence). Between the trimmed V and J ends, which lost 4 bases and 8 bases, there was a span of 20 bases. The CDR3 length is 16 residues. This chain's CDR3 is CASSPTIGPSRGELFF. CDR3 DNA sequence: TGTGCCAGCAGCCCAACCATCGGGCCGTCAAGGGGGGAGCTGTTTTTT.

The chain combines TRBV29-1 with TRBJ2-7; D is possibly TRBD2 (6 bases). V was trimmed by 3 bases and J by 2 bases, leaving 11 bases between them. Looked up from germline, CDR1 is SQVTM and CDR2 is ANQGSEA. The CDR3 runs to 13 residues. The CDR3 is CSVEGGLTYEQYF. The CDR3 DNA reads as TGCAGCGTTGAGGGAGGTCTAACCTACGAGCAGTACTTC.

The chain carries TRBV20-1 and TRBJ1-1; D call uncertain. This CDR3 is built from 15 residues. Germline CDR1 is DFQATT and CDR2 is SNEGSKA (reference sequence). The V and J ends lost 0 bases and 3 bases respectively, with 14 bases between them. CDR3 region: CSARELDGSYTEAFF. CDR3 DNA sequence: TGCAGTGCTAGAGAGTTGGACGGATCCTACACTGAAGCTTTCTTT.

This chain joins TRBV6-6 and TRBJ2-7; no clear D. The CDR3 is 12 amino acids. V was cut by 4 bases and J by 3 bases, with 7 bases left in between. CDR1 MNHNY and CDR2 SVGAGI come from the germline V gene (reference sequence). CDR3 sequence (DNA): TGTGCCAGCAGTTCCCAAATCTACGAGCAGTACTTC. Amino acids: CASSSQIYEQYF.

V and J are TRBV4-3 and TRBJ2-2; TRBD1 matches 7 bases. Germline V lookup: CDR1 LGHNA, CDR2 YSLEER. The CDR3 totals 17 residues. Trimming cost V 0 bases and J 3 bases; bases outside gene matches: 7. The DNA for the CDR3 is TGCGCCAGCAGCCAAGAAGAACGAACAGGGGACACCGGGGAGCTGTTTTTT. Translation: CASSQEERTGDTGELFF.

The V and J genes are TRBV20-1 and TRBJ1-2; 9 positions match TRBD1. The CDR3 covers 14 residues. Germline V gene data show CDR1 as DFQATT and CDR2 as SNEGSKA (reference sequence). J was trimmed by 5 bases and V by 3 bases; bases with no gene match: 7. CDR3 residues: CSASDRDRGYGYTF. The CDR3 DNA reads as TGCAGTGCTAGTGACCGAGACAGGGGGTATGGCTACACCTTC.

The chain couples TRBV20-1 to TRBJ1-1, with TRBD1 as a possible D gene (5 bases). The V gene's germline CDR1 is DFQATT and CDR2 SNEGSKA (reference sequence). Trimming took 5 bases from V and 4 from J, leaving 14 bases between them. This CDR3 has 13 residues. The CDR3 region has the DNA TGCAGTGCTCCTCCCCGGCAGGGCACTGAAGCTTTCTTT. Amino acid sequence: CSAPPRQGTEAFF.

CDR3 region: CSARDTGPRNSPLHF. The CDR3 DNA follows: TGCAGTGCTAGAGATACAGGGCCCAGAAATTCACCCCTCCACTTT. The rearrangement links TRBV20-1 to TRBJ1-6; D is perhaps TRBD1 (6 bases). The CDR3 has 15 amino acids. With 0 bases removed from V and 7 bases from J, the gap between germline ends came to 13 bases. Germline V lookup: CDR1 DFQATT, CDR2 SNEGSKA (reference sequence).

V is TRBV12-3 or TRBV12-4 and J is TRBJ2-3, with D possibly being TRBD2 (7 bases). V was cut by 5 bases and J by 15 bases, with 18 bases left in between. The CDR3 consists of 12 residues. This chain's CDR3 is CASSGGGRDLYF. DNA of the CDR3: TGTGCCAGCAGTGGGGGGGGCCGGGACCTTTATTTT.

The chain employs TRBV20-1 and TRBJ2-7, with D possibly being TRBD2 (7 bases). Per germline, CDR1 DFQATT and CDR2 SNEGSKA (reference sequence). CDR3 size: 18 residues. Trimming cost V 7 bases and J 1 base, with 29 bases left between them. In DNA form, the CDR3 reads TGCAGTGTCCCTGAGGGGGAAGGGGGGGAGGGAAGGTCCTACGAGCAGTACTTC. Translating gives CSVPEGEGGEGRSYEQYF.

The chain is built from TRBV7-9 and TRBJ1-1; tentatively, D is TRBD1 (5 bases). With 1 base removed from V and 5 bases from J, the gap between germline ends came to 17 bases. Germline V gene data show CDR1 as SEHNR and CDR2 as FQNEAQ (reference sequence). The CDR3 contains 16 residues. The CDR3 DNA follows: TGTGCCAGCAGCTTAGAGGAGACAGTCATGTGGACTGAAGCTTTCTTT. This translates into CASSLEETVMWTEAFF.

This chain links TRBV3-1 with TRBJ2-1; perhaps TRBD1 as D (8 bases). V lost 2 bases to trimming and J lost 10 bases, with 15 bases between them. CDR1 is LGHDT, CDR2 YNNKEL, per germline (reference sequence). The CDR3 is 14 residues long. For the CDR3, the DNA is TGTGCCAGCAGCCAACTTACAGGGGGAGGGGAGCAGTTCTTC. The encoded protein is CASSQLTGGGEQFF.

The J gene is TRBJ2-1, the V gene TRBV7-9; a possible D gene is TRBD2 (5 bases). V was shortened by 4 bases and J by 8 bases, with 15 bases between the two germline ends. Germline lookup yields CDR1 SEHNR and CDR2 FQNEAQ (reference sequence). The CDR3 runs 14 residues. The CDR3 nucleotides read TGTGCCAGCAGCTCCCCGCCGAGGGCCCATGAGCAGTTCTTC. Translated: CASSSPPRAHEQFF.

The gene calls are TRBV6-2 or TRBV6-3 and TRBJ2-1; D not certain. Per the germline V gene, CDR1 is MNHEY and CDR2 is SVGEGT. V was clipped by 1 base and J by 5 bases, with 3 bases between them. The CDR3 covers 12 residues. This chain's CDR3 is CASSYLNNEQFF. In DNA form, the CDR3 reads TGTGCCAGCAGTTACTTAAACAATGAGCAGTTCTTC.

The chain links TRBV7-9 to TRBJ2-7; D gene uncertain. CDR1 and CDR2 (germline): SEHNR, FQNEAQ (reference sequence). The V and J ends lost 5 bases and 0 bases respectively, with 11 bases between them. The CDR3 is made up of 14 amino acids. In nucleotides, the CDR3 is TGTGCCAGCAGCCCCCGTGCGAGCTCCTACGAGCAGTACTTC. It encodes CASSPRASSYEQYF.

The chain combines TRBV27 with TRBJ1-1; a possible D gene is TRBD1 (5 bases). The CDR3 spans 13 residues. Germline lookup yields CDR1 MNHEY and CDR2 SMNVEV (reference sequence). Between the trimmed V and J ends, which lost 5 bases and 5 bases, there was a span of 12 bases. This CDR3 is CASSLRGGTEAFF. The CDR3 DNA follows: TGTGCCAGCAGTCTCCGCGGGGGGACTGAAGCTTTCTTT.

The chain joins TRBV6-2 or TRBV6-3 to TRBJ1-5; D unresolved. V was cut by 2 bases and J by 3 bases, with 5 bases left in between. Germline loops: CDR1 MNHEY, CDR2 SVGEGT. The length of the CDR3 is 13 residues. The CDR3 reads CASSYRDNQPQHF. In nucleotides, the CDR3 is TGTGCCAGCAGTTACAGGGACAATCAGCCCCAGCATTTT.

The sample holds one count of this clonotype. The chain has TRBV27 and TRBJ2-3, with 8 bases lining up with TRBD1. J lost 2 bases, V lost 6 bases, and 4 bases had no gene match. The V gene's germline CDR1 is MNHEY and CDR2 SMNVEV (reference sequence). This CDR3 contains 14 residues. This chain's CDR3 is CASSHRGYTDTQYF. The DNA for the CDR3 is TGTGCCAGCAGCCACAGGGGGTACACAGATACGCAGTATTTT.

V gene TRBV4-1 combines with J gene TRBJ2-2; D unresolved. Germline-derived CDR1 and CDR2 are MGHRA and YSYEKL. The CDR3 is 14 amino acids. Between the trimmed V and J ends, which lost 3 bases and 4 bases, there was a span of 9 bases. CDR3 nucleotide sequence: TGCGCCAGCAGCCAGGCCCCCAGCACCGGGGAGCTGTTTTTT. Translating gives CASSQAPSTGELFF.

This chain uses TRBV7-9 with TRBJ2-2; 8 bases line up with TRBD2. This CDR3 spans 15 amino acids. With V trimmed by 3 bases and J by 1 base, 1 base remained unmatched. Germline CDR1 SEHNR, CDR2 FQNEAQ (reference sequence). The CDR3 nucleotides are TGTGCCAGCAGCTTGACTAGCGTGAACACCGGGGAGCTGTTTTTT. Its protein product is CASSLTSVNTGELFF.